The 21 T cell receptor beta chains listed next were all sequenced from one sample in a study of beta chain features in type 1 diabetes. Reverse transcribing all isolated RNA meant expressed TCRB transcripts were sequenced. Sequencing used immunoSEQ multiplex PCR; TCRdb keeps in-frame clones, though not all of them. The sample has nearly 350,000 clones; 6.5% to 10% are singletons. The specimen was central memory CD4+ T cells from blood. The receptors stem from a woman aged 18-29 years in good health.

This clone was found a few times. The chain uses TRBV27 and TRBJ1-2; TRBD1 matches 11 bases. J gave up 8 bases and V 3 bases, and 8 bases lay outside the gene matches. This CDR3 comprises 15 residues. Germline-derived CDR1 and CDR2 are MNHEY and SMNVEV (reference sequence). The CDR3 sequence is CASSFLGQGAKGYTF. CDR3 coding DNA: TGTGCCAGCAGTTTCCTTGGACAGGGGGCTAAAGGCTACACCTTC.

This clone turned up a few times. The chain links TRBV27 to TRBJ1-4, with D perhaps TRBD1 (5 bases). Trimming stripped 9 bases from V and 6 bases from J, with 14 bases between. This CDR3 has 13 residues. CDR1 is MNHEY and CDR2 is SMNVEV in the germline V gene (reference sequence). The CDR3 bases are TGTGCCAGAAACAGGCTGTTTCATGAAAAACTGTTTTTT. The encoded protein is CARNRLFHEKLFF.

The J gene is TRBJ1-3, the V gene TRBV28, with D possibly TRBD1 on 5 matching bases. V lost 6 bases and J lost 0, with 15 bases in between. This CDR3 is 16 amino acids long. The germline CDR1 and CDR2 sequences are MDHEN and SYDVKM. The CDR3: CASRLAWGSSGNTIYF. The CDR3 DNA reads as TGTGCCAGCAGGCTTGCGTGGGGCAGCTCTGGAAACACCATATATTTT.

The chain links TRBV14 to TRBJ1-2; D is uncertain. Germline V CDR1 and CDR2: SGHDN, FVKESK. The V gene lost 4 bases and the J gene lost 5 bases, with 11 bases spanning the gap. This CDR3 spans 13 amino acids. CDR3 nucleotide sequence: TGTGCCAGCAGCCCCGCTGGTCGGTATGGCTACACCTTC. Translating it yields CASSPAGRYGYTF.

The chain links TRBV14 to TRBJ1-1; the D gene is possibly TRBD1 (6 bases). The CDR3 consists of 15 residues. Trimming shortened V by 6 bases and J by 6 bases, and 20 bases separated the two germline ends. CDR1 is SGHDN and CDR2 is FVKESK in the germline V gene. The CDR3 sequence: CASSRTGLAYAEAFF. The CDR3 coding sequence is TGTGCCAGCAGTCGTACAGGGCTGGCGTACGCTGAAGCTTTCTTT.

The gene calls are TRBV7-9 and TRBJ1-4; TRBD1 matches 8 bases. This CDR3 is built from 14 residues. J lost 7 bases, V lost 5 bases, and 6 bases had no gene match. CDR1 and CDR2 from the germline V gene are SEHNR and FQNEAQ (reference sequence). The DNA for the CDR3 is TGTGCCAGCAGCCTTGGACAGGGCGGTGAAAAACTGTTTTTT. It encodes CASSLGQGGEKLFF. The full variable domain, rest sourced from reference TRBV7-9 and TRBJ1-4, is DTGVSQNPRHKITKRGQNVTFRCDPISEHNRLYWYRQTLGQGPEFLTYFQNEAQLEKSRLLSDRFSAERPKGSFSTLEIQRTEQGDSAMYLCASSLGQGGEKLFFGSGTQLSVL.

Note on this clone: Other DNA sequences in the sample encode the same CDR3. The V and J genes are TRBV5-4 and TRBJ2-1; 13 bases align to TRBD2. The germline gives CDR1 SGHNT, CDR2 YYREEE (reference sequence). With 4 bases clipped from V and 7 bases from J, the junction kept 8 bases outside the gene matches. CDR3 size: 16 residues. DNA of the CDR3: TGTGCCAGCAGCCCCCTACTAGCGGGAGGGCCGAATGAGCAGTTCTTC. Protein product: CASSPLLAGGPNEQFF.

In its sample, this clone was seen a few times. CDR3 in amino acids: CASSLQGSSYNEQFF. DNA of the CDR3: TGTGCCAGCAGCCTGCAGGGCAGCTCCTACAATGAGCAGTTCTTC. The chain links TRBV6-5 to TRBJ2-1; a weak D match, TRBD1 (5 bases). This CDR3 contains 15 residues. Germline lookup yields CDR1 MNHEY and CDR2 SVGAGI. Trimming took off 6 bases at V and 0 bases at J, with 12 bases between the two ends.

This rearrangement joins TRBV6-5 to TRBJ2-7, with 13 bases fitting TRBD2. Germline-derived CDR1 and CDR2 are MNHEY and SVGAGI. V trimming: 6 bases; J trimming: 7 bases; junction bases outside the gene matches: 6. The CDR3 runs to 14 residues. CDR3 in amino acids: CASRRTSGSREQYF. The CDR3 nucleotides are TGTGCCAGCAGGCGGACTAGCGGGAGCCGAGAGCAGTACTTC.

This clone appeared a few times. The rearrangement uses TRBV15 and TRBJ2-7; D is tentatively TRBD1 or TRBD2 (5 bases each). V lost 1 base and J 4 bases, leaving 14 bases between the germline ends. Germline lookup yields CDR1 LNHNV and CDR2 YYDKDF (reference sequence). This CDR3 comprises 15 residues. Written as DNA, the CDR3 is TGTGCCACCAGCAGAGGTGGACAATTAGCGTACGAGCAGTACTTC. This gives the protein CATSRGGQLAYEQYF.

This clone was recorded a few times. V is TRBV7-9 and J is TRBJ2-7; TRBD1 aligns across 8 bases. Germline CDR1 SEHNR, CDR2 FQNEAQ (reference sequence). The CDR3 length is 16 residues. V dropped 5 bases and J dropped 2; count of bases not matched to a gene: 11. In DNA form, the CDR3 reads TGTGCCAGCAGCCCCACACCCGGGACAGGTACCTACGAGCAGTACTTC. Amino acids: CASSPTPGTGTYEQYF.

The table lists this clone with a few counts. The chain recombines TRBV28 with TRBJ2-5; 10 positions match TRBD2. With V trimmed by 6 bases and J by 2 bases, 9 bases remained unmatched. The CDR3 runs 16 residues. Germline values: CDR1 MDHEN, CDR2 SYDVKM. The CDR3 DNA sequence: TGTGCCAGCAGCCTCATAGCGGGAGGACCGCAAGAGACCCAGTACTTC. Amino acids: CASSLIAGGPQETQYF. Full variable domain (rest looked up from reference TRBV28 and TRBJ2-5): DVKVTQSSRYLVKRTGEKVFLECVQDMDHENMFWYRQDPGLGLRLIYFSYDVKMKEKGDIPEGYSVSREKKERFSLILESASTNQTSMYLCASSLIAGGPQETQYFGPGTRLLVL.

This clone was picked up a small number of times. The V gene is TRBV6-6, the J gene TRBJ2-1; D might be TRBD2 (6 bases). The length of the CDR3 is 15 residues. V gave up 2 bases and J gave up 1 base, with 9 bases separating them. The germline gives CDR1 MNHNY, CDR2 SVGAGI (reference sequence). The CDR3 protein is CASSYRDSSYNEQFF. The CDR3 nucleotides are TGTGCCAGCAGTTACCGGGACTCATCCTACAATGAGCAGTTCTTC.

V and J are TRBV4-2 and TRBJ1-1; 8 positions agree with TRBD1. The CDR3 sequence is 14 residues long. Trimming cost V 4 bases and J 5 bases; bases outside gene matches: 6. Germline assignment: CDR1 LGHNA and CDR2 YNFKEQ. The CDR3 nucleotides read TGTGCCAGCAGCCGGCCGGGACAGGTGACTGAAGCTTTCTTT. Translating it yields CASSRPGQVTEAFF.

The chain has TRBV6-6 and TRBJ2-6, with TRBD2 matching 9 bases. The CDR3 totals 16 residues. The V gene end was trimmed by 6 bases and the J gene end by 4 bases; junction bases not matched to a gene: 7. CDR1 is MNHNY, CDR2 SVGAGI, per germline (reference sequence). The CDR3: CASSKLAGSGANVLTF. CDR3 DNA sequence: TGTGCCAGCAGCAAACTAGCGGGTTCAGGGGCCAACGTCCTGACTTTC.

A note on this clone: Other DNA sequences of this sample code for an identical CDR3. CDR3 in DNA: TGTGCCAGCAGTGAATCGACAGGGAGGCAAGAGACCCAGTACTTC. It codes for CASSESTGRQETQYF. This sequence joins TRBV2 and TRBJ2-5; possible D gene TRBD1, 7 bases. Germline CDR1 and CDR2: SNHLY and FYNNEI. The CDR3 runs 15 residues. V was pared by 2 bases and J by 2 bases, with 12 bases between.

This clone was picked up many times. This specimen includes other DNA sequences encoding the same CDR3. The chain couples TRBV18 to TRBJ2-1; D not resolved. Germline lookup yields CDR1 KGHSH and CDR2 LQKENI. The CDR3 spans 13 residues. Trimming stripped 6 bases from V and 5 bases from J, with 11 bases between. CDR3 residues: CASSPGRDNEQFF. In DNA, the CDR3 is TGTGCCAGCTCCCCCGGTCGAGACAATGAGCAGTTCTTC.

V usage is TRBV5-4 and J usage is TRBJ1-1; 7 nucleotides match TRBD1. V was clipped by 4 bases and J by 1 base; unmatched bases: 7. The CDR3 is 15 residues long. CDR1 and CDR2 (germline): SGHNT, YYREEE (reference sequence). CDR3 nucleotide sequence: TGTGCCAGCAGCCCGGGGACAGCTCGGAACACTGAAGCTTTCTTT. Its protein is CASSPGTARNTEAFF.

V gene TRBV28 combines with J gene TRBJ1-1; D may be TRBD1 (6 bases). V was clipped by 3 bases and J by 4 bases, with 18 bases between them. The germline CDR1 and CDR2 sequences are MDHEN and SYDVKM. There are 16 residues in the CDR3. In nucleotides, the CDR3 is TGTGCCAGCAGTTTCCCCCCGGGGGTAGGGGGCACTGAAGCTTTCTTT. It codes for CASSFPPGVGGTEAFF.

In its sample, this clone was seen a few times. The chain combines TRBV19 with TRBJ2-5, with 9 bases aligning to TRBD1. J gave up 2 bases and V 6 bases, and 4 bases lay outside the gene matches. The CDR3 loop spans 14 amino acids. Germline CDR1 reads LNHDA; CDR2 reads SQIVND (reference sequence). The CDR3 coding sequence is TGTGCCAGTAGCTACGGGACAGGGCAAGAGACCCAGTACTTC. Protein product: CASSYGTGQETQYF.

This clone came up many times. V is TRBV28 and J is TRBJ1-5; 8 bases fit TRBD1. This CDR3 region has 15 residues. Germline trimming cut 6 bases from V and 2 bases from J; bases unmatched to any gene: 6. In germline, CDR1 is MDHEN, CDR2 SYDVKM. CDR3 nucleotides: TGTGCCAGCAGGCTGCAGGGGGCTGGCAATCAGCCCCAGCATTTT. Its protein product is CASRLQGAGNQPQHF.